This is a list of T cell receptor beta chains from one sample in a study of T cell clonotyping in hematopoietic cell transplantation. Measured with immunoSEQ multiplex PCR; TCRdb has only the in-frame clones, and not every one. The repertoire holds about 8,700 clones, approximately 97% seen once, with about 2.4% in the top ten. The sequencing used peripheral blood mononuclear cells, collected 100 days after allogeneic stem cell transplant. Receptor source: a male patient between 60 and 69 years old who had an allogeneic stem cell transplant from a related donor, so the T cells may come from the graft donor. Some clones in this sample may be carry-over from other donors' samples. The CDR3 runs from the conserved cysteine through the conserved F or W. The order of the fields is J gene, D gene, CDR3 length, clone size, V gene, CDR3 protein, CDR3 DNA. A D gene is named only where the DNA matches it firmly. Clone size, where shown, is once, few, many, or a class for clones that have expanded.

>TRBJ1-5|-|15|-|TRBV19
CASKGQPYSNQPQHF
TGTGCCAGTAAGGGCCAGCCATATAGCAATCAGCCCCAGCATTTT
>TRBJ2-6|-|16|once|TRBV4-3
CASSQTQSSGANVLTF
TGCGCCAGCAGCCAAACTCAGAGCTCTGGGGCCAACGTCCTGACTTTC
>TRBJ1-2|-|17|-|TRBV19
CASSHSPSEVPGYGYTF
TGTGCCAGTAGTCACTCTCCGTCGGAGGTTCCCGGCTATGGCTACACCTTC
>TRBJ1-1|-|13|-|TRBV6-4
CASSKTGDTEAFF
TGTGCCAGCAGCAAAACGGGGGACACTGAAGCTTTCTTT
>TRBJ2-3|TRBD1|16|-|TRBV19
CASSVGTGGFTDTQYF
TGTGCCAGTAGTGTCGGGACAGGGGGCTTCACAGATACGCAGTATTTT
>TRBJ2-5|-|15|-|TRBV7-2
CASSSSGQRRETQYF
TGTGCCAGCAGCTCCTCGGGACAACGGAGAGAGACCCAGTACTTC
>TRBJ2-1|TRBD1|15|-|TRBV5-1
CASSPDRGPLWEQFF
TGCGCCAGCAGCCCTGACAGGGGGCCCCTGTGGGAGCAGTTCTTC
>TRBJ1-1|-|15|-|TRBV7-9
CASSLSRTGNTEAFF
TGTGCCAGCAGCTTATCTCGGACGGGGAACACTGAAGCTTTCTTT
>TRBJ1-3|-|16|few|TRBV15
CATSRGVSGTGNTIYF
TGTGCCACCAGCAGAGGTGTCTCAGGGACCGGAAACACCATATATTTT
>TRBJ2-7|-|11|-|TRBV6-1
CASRSNYEQYF
TGTGCCAGCAGGAGCAACTACGAGCAGTACTTC
>TRBJ2-7|TRBD1|15|-|TRBV2
CASSWTWDSPHEQYF
TGTGCCAGCAGTTGGACTTGGGACAGTCCCCACGAGCAGTACTTC
>TRBJ2-2|TRBD2|15|-|TRBV7-3
CASSPMASGTGELFF
TGTGCCAGCAGCCCGATGGCTAGCGGCACCGGGGAGCTGTTTTTT
>TRBJ2-7|TRBD1|16|-|TRBV14
CASSPRRDRGTHEQYF
TGTGCCAGCAGCCCCAGACGGGACAGGGGTACTCACGAGCAGTACTTC
>TRBJ1-4|-|14|-|TRBV5-4
CASSLLQGKEKLFF
TGTGCCAGCAGCCTCCTACAGGGAAAAGAAAAACTGTTTTTT
>TRBJ2-7|TRBD2|14|-|TRBV9
CASSGTSGGYEQYF
TGTGCCAGCAGCGGCACTAGCGGGGGATACGAGCAGTACTTC
>TRBJ1-5|-|12|-|TRBV2
CASGGSGQPQHF
TGTGCCAGCGGAGGGTCCGGTCAGCCCCAGCATTTT
>TRBJ2-6|TRBD2|18|-|TRBV28
CASSIPGLAVGGANVLTF
TGTGCCAGCAGTATACCGGGACTAGCGGTGGGTGGGGCCAACGTCCTGACTTTC
>TRBJ2-2|-|15|-|TRBV5-1
CASTYDSANTGELFF
TGCGCCAGTACCTATGACTCAGCGAACACCGGGGAGCTGTTTTTT
>TRBJ1-6|-|15|-|TRBV6-5
CASSYSWEGTSPLHF
TGTGCCAGCAGTTACTCTTGGGAAGGGACTTCACCCCTCCACTTT
>TRBJ1-4|-|12|-|TRBV10-2
CASGTNGEKLFF
TGCGCCAGCGGCACGAACGGCGAAAAACTGTTTTTT
>TRBJ1-1|-|11|-|TRBV6-5
CASRRGGEAFF
TGTGCCAGCAGGAGAGGGGGTGAAGCTTTCTTT
>TRBJ1-1|-|14|-|TRBV5-1
CASSLVGDHTEAFF
TGCGCCAGCAGCTTGGTTGGGGACCACACTGAAGCTTTCTTT
>TRBJ2-1|TRBD2|15|-|TRBV28
CASSLLAGGNNEQFF
TGTGCCAGCAGCTTATTAGCGGGGGGCAACAATGAGCAGTTCTTC
>TRBJ1-5|-|16|-|TRBV28
CASSSDLGRTNQPQHF
TGTGCCAGCAGTTCTGACCTAGGACGGACAAATCAGCCCCAGCATTTT
>TRBJ2-4|TRBD2|16|-|TRBV7-8
CASSPGRVAAKNIQYF
TGTGCCAGCAGCCCGGGGAGGGTAGCCGCCAAAAACATTCAGTACTTC
>TRBJ2-6|-|14|-|TRBV5-1
CASSLEPGANVLTF
TGCGCCAGCAGCTTGGAGCCTGGGGCCAACGTCCTGACTTTC
>TRBJ1-1|TRBD1|14|once|TRBV28
CASRGTGKNTEAFF
TGTGCCAGCAGGGGGACAGGGAAAAACACTGAAGCTTTCTTT
>TRBJ1-4|-|17|-|TRBV5-1
CASSPGRRGGANEKLFF
TGCGCCAGCAGCCCCGGTCGACGTGGAGGGGCTAATGAAAAACTGTTTTTT
>TRBJ2-2|TRBD1|15|-|TRBV7-2
CASSLRQGHTGELFF
TGTGCCAGCAGCTTACGACAGGGGCACACCGGGGAGCTGTTTTTT
>TRBJ1-5|-|11|-|TRBV28
CASGGNQPQHF
TGTGCCAGCGGGGGCAATCAGCCCCAGCATTTT
>TRBJ1-1|TRBD1|15|-|TRBV7-2
CASSSQGQGRTEAFF
TGTGCCAGCAGCTCCCAGGGACAGGGGAGGACTGAAGCTTTCTTT
>TRBJ2-3|-|16|once|TRBV5-1
CASSSAGAPPTDTQYF
TGCGCCAGCAGCTCGGCGGGGGCGCCCCCCACAGATACGCAGTATTTT
>TRBJ2-1|TRBD2|14|once|TRBV7-8
CASSLGLAGDEQFF
TGTGCCAGCAGCTTAGGCCTAGCGGGGGACGAGCAGTTCTTC
>TRBJ2-5|TRBD1|14|-|TRBV29-1
CSVEQTGGGETQYF
TGCAGCGTTGAACAAACAGGGGGCGGCGAGACCCAGTACTTC
>TRBJ2-5|-|15|-|TRBV4-1
CASSRESRDPETQYF
TGCGCCAGCAGCCGAGAGTCCCGGGACCCCGAAACCCAGTACTTC
>TRBJ2-7|-|13|-|TRBV6-1
CASSEHSPYEQYF
TGTGCCAGCAGTGAACACAGTCCCTACGAGCAGTACTTC
>TRBJ1-1|-|13|-|TRBV27
CASSYRSNTEAFF
TGTGCCAGCAGTTATAGGTCGAACACTGAAGCTTTCTTT
>TRBJ2-1|TRBD2|14|-|TRBV5-1
CASSPAGGQNEQFF
TGCGCCAGCAGCCCGGCGGGGGGGCAGAATGAGCAGTTCTTC
>TRBJ1-6|TRBD1|15|-|TRBV5-1
CASSLDRDRVSPLHF
TGCGCCAGCAGCTTGGATCGGGACAGGGTTTCACCCCTCCACTTT
>TRBJ1-5|-|18|-|TRBV29-1
CSVPPTDTPGLTGEPQHF
TGCAGCGTTCCCCCGACGGACACGCCGGGACTTACAGGCGAGCCCCAGCATTTT
>TRBJ2-5|TRBD1|15|-|TRBV7-2
CASSWGTGITETQYF
TGTGCCAGCAGCTGGGGGACAGGGATTACGGAGACCCAGTACTTC
>TRBJ1-2|-|15|-|TRBV5-1
CASSHRDPINYGYTF
TGCGCCAGCAGCCACCGGGACCCTATTAACTATGGCTACACCTTC
>TRBJ2-7|-|13|-|TRBV13
CASSYSTPGEQYF
TGTGCCAGCAGCTACAGTACCCCCGGGGAGCAGTACTTC
>TRBJ1-5|TRBD1|18|-|TRBV5-4
CASSLPGQVKGVNQPQHF
TGTGCCAGCAGCTTACCGGGACAGGTGAAGGGGGTCAATCAGCCCCAGCATTTT
>TRBJ1-1|-|11|-|TRBV30
CAWNRDREAFF
TGTGCCTGGAACCGGGACCGGGAAGCTTTCTTT
>TRBJ2-7|-|14|-|TRBV10-3
CAISARDRGYEQYF
TGTGCCATCAGTGCCCGGGACCGAGGCTACGAGCAGTACTTC
>TRBJ2-2|TRBD2|16|-|TRBV7-6
CASSVFGGAPTGELFF
TGTGCCAGCAGCGTGTTCGGGGGGGCCCCCACCGGGGAGCTGTTTTTT
>TRBJ2-7|TRBD2|15|-|TRBV2
CASRSGLAGGYEQYF
TGTGCCAGCAGATCGGGACTAGCGGGGGGCTACGAGCAGTACTTC
>TRBJ1-3|-|11|once|TRBV29-1
CSVDSGNTIYF
TGCAGCGTTGATTCCGGAAACACCATATATTTT